This is a list of T cell receptor beta chains from one sample in a study of CD4 T cells in relation to SARS-CoV-2 and coronaviruses. Sequenced by immunoSEQ multiplex PCR; TCRdb stores in-frame clones only, minus some. Here the sample spans around 11,000 clones, about nine tenths being singletons. Sequencing was done on a sample of naive CD4+ T cells from PBMCs. The receptor source for this set is an adult with COVID-19. Both conserved end residues are part of each CDR3. A D gene is named only where the DNA matches it firmly. Rows may omit the clone size; those that give it use once, few, many or a size class.

-,TRBJ2-2,TRBV19,-,CASCEGGLINGGELFF,TGTGCCTCCTGTGAGGGGGGTCTAATCAACGGCGGGGAGCTGTTTTTT
-,TRBJ2-3,TRBV18,-,CASSRDQGIPDTQYF,TGTGCCAGCTCACGGGATCAGGGGATCCCAGATACGCAGTATTTT
-,TRBJ2-7,TRBV14,-,CASSQVIGREQYF,TGTGCCAGCAGCCAAGTAATCGGGCGAGAGCAGTACTTC
-,TRBJ2-3,TRBV27,TRBD2,CASSFTSGGAVRYTDTQYF,TGTGCCAGCAGTTTCACTAGCGGGGGGGCAGTCAGATACACAGATACGCAGTATTTT
once,TRBJ1-1,TRBV11-3,-,CASSHRAVVTEAFF,TGTGCCAGCAGCCATCGGGCGGTCGTGACTGAAGCTTTCTTT
-,TRBJ1-6,TRBV2,-,CASILSTGAPPLHF,TGTGCCAGCATCCTCTCGACGGGGGCCCCACCCCTCCACTTT
once,TRBJ2-7,TRBV11-2,-,CASRPLTPPYEQYF,TGTGCCAGCAGACCCTTGACACCACCCTACGAGCAGTACTTC
once,TRBJ2-6,TRBV10-2,-,CASSTQPLFSGANVLTF,TGCGCCAGCAGTACCCAACCGCTATTCTCTGGGGCCAACGTCCTGACTTTC
once,TRBJ1-2,TRBV5-1,-,CASSPREGYGYTF,TGCGCCAGCAGCCCCCGGGAGGGCTATGGCTACACCTTC
-,TRBJ1-3,TRBV5-1,-,CASSPPLGSGNTIYF,TGCGCCAGCAGCCCACCACTAGGCTCTGGAAACACCATATATTTT
-,TRBJ2-2,TRBV7-3,-,CASSNPSVTNTGELFF,TGTGCCAGCAGCAACCCAAGCGTCACGAACACCGGGGAGCTGTTTTTT
-,TRBJ1-6,TRBV7-9,-,CASSSYREGNSPLHF,TGTGCCAGCAGCTCCTACAGGGAGGGCAATTCACCCCTCCACTTT
-,TRBJ1-1,TRBV6-5,-,CASRTGSNRGAFF,TGTGCCAGCAGAACAGGGAGCAATAGGGGAGCTTTCTTT
-,TRBJ1-2,TRBV21-1,-,CASSKENPGPIFTNYGYTF,TGTGCCAGCAGCAAAGAGAATCCGGGCCCGATTTTTACTAACTATGGCTACACCTTC
once,TRBJ1-3,TRBV11-2,-,CASSLGPSGNTIYF,TGTGCCAGCAGCTTAGGACCTTCTGGAAACACCATATATTTT
-,TRBJ2-5,TRBV6-4,-,CASSEGPLGTQYF,TGTGCCAGCAGTGAGGGCCCTTTGGGGACCCAGTACTTC
-,TRBJ2-7,TRBV19,TRBD1,CASSITGALGNEQYF,TGTGCCAGTAGTATAACAGGGGCGCTGGGCAACGAGCAGTACTTC
-,TRBJ2-1,TRBV5-1,-,CASSFGGSNEQFF,TGCGCCAGCAGCTTTGGGGGATCCAATGAGCAGTTCTTC
-,TRBJ2-3,TRBV5-4,-,CASSPGRGEGADTQYF,TGTGCCAGCAGCCCCGGTAGGGGGGAGGGGGCAGATACGCAGTATTTT
-,TRBJ2-5,TRBV4-2,TRBD1,CASSRRTGGGETQYF,TGTGCCAGCAGCCGCCGGACAGGGGGAGGAGAGACCCAGTACTTC
-,TRBJ2-7,TRBV10-3,TRBD2,CANGRDYYEQYF,TGTGCCAATGGCCGGGACTACTACGAGCAGTACTTC
-,TRBJ1-1,TRBV5-1,TRBD1,CASSTTGTGVTEAFF,TGCGCCAGCAGCACCACCGGGACAGGGGTAACTGAAGCTTTCTTT
-,TRBJ1-2,TRBV7-9,TRBD1,CASSFGQGVVGYGYTF,TGTGCCAGCAGCTTCGGACAGGGCGTTGTGGGATATGGCTACACCTTC
-,TRBJ1-1,TRBV10-2,TRBD1,CASSEQGRAGTEAFF,TGCGCCAGCAGCGAACAGGGGAGGGCAGGCACTGAAGCTTTCTTT
-,TRBJ1-1,TRBV19,-,CASSRAIRVGTEAFF,TGTGCCAGCAGCAGGGCCATTAGGGTTGGGACTGAAGCTTTCTTT
-,TRBJ2-7,TRBV4-3,TRBD1,CASSQDRGEQYF,TGCGCCAGCAGCCAAGACAGGGGGGAGCAGTACTTC
-,TRBJ2-5,TRBV28,-,CASSPIGVRETQYF,TGTGCCAGCAGTCCGATCGGGGTCCGAGAGACCCAGTACTTC
-,TRBJ2-7,TRBV7-2,-,CASSLAGTAGYEQYF,TGTGCCAGCAGCTTAGCCGGGACGGCGGGTTACGAGCAGTACTTC
-,TRBJ2-3,TRBV7-6,-,CASSLGGGAVIDTQYF,TGTGCCAGCAGCTTAGGAGGAGGGGCGGTAATAGATACGCAGTATTTT
-,TRBJ1-4,TRBV18,-,CASSPQQLAGATNEKLFF,TGTGCCAGCTCACCACAACAGTTGGCAGGGGCAACTAATGAAAAACTGTTTTTT
-,TRBJ1-2,TRBV7-2,-,CASSLGGSAGPDGYTF,TGTGCCAGCAGCTTAGGAGGTTCCGCAGGCCCGGATGGCTACACCTTC
-,TRBJ1-1,TRBV7-2,-,CASSPQWILRGTEAFF,TGTGCCAGCAGCCCCCAATGGATATTAAGGGGCACTGAAGCTTTCTTT
-,TRBJ2-5,TRBV29-1,-,CSVDLRLETQYF,TGCAGCGTTGACCTGAGACTCGAGACCCAGTACTTC
-,TRBJ1-1,TRBV7-9,TRBD1,CASSLAGGRNTEAFF,TGTGCCAGCAGCTTAGCAGGGGGCCGAAACACTGAAGCTTTCTTT
-,TRBJ2-1,TRBV7-2,-,CASSLAGHDIYNEQFF,TGTGCCAGCAGCTTAGCGGGCCACGACATCTACAATGAGCAGTTCTTC
once,TRBJ2-3,TRBV7-9,-,CASSYGGGGLAVDTQYF,TGTGCCAGCAGCTACGGGGGAGGGGGACTTGCGGTGGATACGCAGTATTTT
-,TRBJ1-5,TRBV5-8,-,CASSLARGSGNPRQPQHF,TGTGCCAGCAGCCTCGCCCGGGGTTCAGGGAACCCAAGGCAGCCCCAGCATTTT
few,TRBJ1-1,TRBV6-5,-,CASSYGDNTEAFF,TGTGCCAGCAGTTACGGCGATAACACTGAAGCTTTCTTT
once,TRBJ1-5,TRBV27,-,CASSLFGGPGSQHF,TGTGCCAGCAGTTTATTCGGGGGCCCGGGGTCCCAGCATTTT
-,TRBJ2-7,TRBV9,TRBD2,CASSVASGGEQYF,TGTGCCAGCAGCGTAGCTAGCGGGGGGGAGCAGTACTTC
-,TRBJ2-7,TRBV5-1,-,CASAATGGAAGEQYF,TGCGCCAGCGCCGCGACGGGGGGCGCGGCTGGCGAGCAGTACTTC
-,TRBJ2-7,TRBV5-1,-,CASSLEPRGAAEQYF,TGCGCCAGCAGCTTGGAGCCTCGGGGGGCCGCCGAGCAGTACTTC
-,TRBJ2-2,TRBV4-2,-,CASSPLGAYTGELFF,TGTGCCAGCAGCCCACTGGGGGCCTACACCGGGGAGCTGTTTTTT
-,TRBJ1-1,TRBV5-8,-,CASNPGQGLVEAFF,TGTGCCAGCAACCCTGGGCAGGGACTGGTTGAAGCTTTCTTT
-,TRBJ1-5,TRBV7-9,-,CASSSDSSNQPQHF,TGTGCCAGCAGCTCCGACAGTTCCAATCAGCCCCAGCATTTT
-,TRBJ2-1,TRBV6-2/TRBV6-3,TRBD2,CASSYGLGTYNEQFF,TGTGCCAGCAGTTACGGACTAGGGACCTACAATGAGCAGTTCTTC